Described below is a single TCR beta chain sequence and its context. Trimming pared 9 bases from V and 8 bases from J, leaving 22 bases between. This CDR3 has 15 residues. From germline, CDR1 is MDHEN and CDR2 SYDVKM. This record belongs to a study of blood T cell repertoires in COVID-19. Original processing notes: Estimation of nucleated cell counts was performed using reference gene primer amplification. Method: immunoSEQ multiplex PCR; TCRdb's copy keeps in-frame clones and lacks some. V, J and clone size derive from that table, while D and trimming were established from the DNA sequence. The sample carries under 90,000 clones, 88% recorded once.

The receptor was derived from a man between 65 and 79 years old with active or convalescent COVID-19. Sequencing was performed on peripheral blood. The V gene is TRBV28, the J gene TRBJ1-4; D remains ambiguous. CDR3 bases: TGTGCCAGTAACGCTCTGGCGGGGTTAGGGGAAAAACTGTTTTTT. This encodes CASNALAGLGEKLFF.